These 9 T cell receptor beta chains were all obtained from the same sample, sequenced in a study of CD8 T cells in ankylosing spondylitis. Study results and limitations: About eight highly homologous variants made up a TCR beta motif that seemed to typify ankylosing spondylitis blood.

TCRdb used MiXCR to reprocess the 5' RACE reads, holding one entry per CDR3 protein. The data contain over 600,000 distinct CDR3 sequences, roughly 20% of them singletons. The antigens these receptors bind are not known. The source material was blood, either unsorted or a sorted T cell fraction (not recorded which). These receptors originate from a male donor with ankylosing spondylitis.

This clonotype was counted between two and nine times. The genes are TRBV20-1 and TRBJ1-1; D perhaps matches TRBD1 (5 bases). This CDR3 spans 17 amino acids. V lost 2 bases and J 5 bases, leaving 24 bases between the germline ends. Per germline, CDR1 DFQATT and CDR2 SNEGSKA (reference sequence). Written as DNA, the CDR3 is TGCAGTGCTAGAAGGGGCCAGGGACCTCTTTCGAGGACTGAAGCTTTCTTT. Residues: CSARRGQGPLSRTEAFF.

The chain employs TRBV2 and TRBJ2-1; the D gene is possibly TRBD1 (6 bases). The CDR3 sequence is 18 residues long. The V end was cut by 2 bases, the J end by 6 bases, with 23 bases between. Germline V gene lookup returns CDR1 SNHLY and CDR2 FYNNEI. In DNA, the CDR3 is TGTGCCAGCAGTGAAAGTCCTGTGGGGGCTCTTTTGGGCAATGAGCAGTTCTTC. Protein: CASSESPVGALLGNEQFF. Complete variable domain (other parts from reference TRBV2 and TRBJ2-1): EPEVTQTPSHQVTQMGQEVILRCVPISNHLYFYWYRQILGQKVEFLVSFYNNEISEKSEIFDDQFSVERPDGSNFTLKIRSTKLEDSAMYFCASSESPVGALLGNEQFFGPGTRLTVL.

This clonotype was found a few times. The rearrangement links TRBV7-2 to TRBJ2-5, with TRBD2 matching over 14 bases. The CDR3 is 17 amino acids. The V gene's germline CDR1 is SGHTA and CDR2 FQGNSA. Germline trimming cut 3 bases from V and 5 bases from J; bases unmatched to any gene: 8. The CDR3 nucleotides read TGTGCCAGCAGCTTTGTTGTGGGACTAGCGGGGGAGGAGACCCAGTACTTC. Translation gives CASSFVVGLAGEETQYF.

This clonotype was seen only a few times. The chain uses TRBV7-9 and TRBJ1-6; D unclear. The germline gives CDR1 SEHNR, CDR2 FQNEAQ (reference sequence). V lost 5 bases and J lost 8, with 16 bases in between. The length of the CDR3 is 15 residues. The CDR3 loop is CASSDLHAGDSPLHF. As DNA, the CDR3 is TGTGCCAGCAGCGACCTACACGCCGGTGATTCACCCCTCCACTTT.

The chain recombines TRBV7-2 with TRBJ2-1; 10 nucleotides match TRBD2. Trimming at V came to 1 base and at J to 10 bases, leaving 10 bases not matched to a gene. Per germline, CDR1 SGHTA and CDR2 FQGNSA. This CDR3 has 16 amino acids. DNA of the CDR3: TGTGCCAGCAGCTTAGGCCCCAGCGGGGGGGAGGGGGAGCAGTTCTTC. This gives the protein CASSLGPSGGEGEQFF.

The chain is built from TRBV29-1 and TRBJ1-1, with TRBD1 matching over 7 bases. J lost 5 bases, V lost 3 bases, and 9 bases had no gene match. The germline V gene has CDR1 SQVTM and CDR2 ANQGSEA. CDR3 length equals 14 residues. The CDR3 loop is CSVDGGGHGTEAFF. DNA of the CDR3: TGCAGCGTTGACGGAGGGGGCCATGGGACTGAAGCTTTCTTT.

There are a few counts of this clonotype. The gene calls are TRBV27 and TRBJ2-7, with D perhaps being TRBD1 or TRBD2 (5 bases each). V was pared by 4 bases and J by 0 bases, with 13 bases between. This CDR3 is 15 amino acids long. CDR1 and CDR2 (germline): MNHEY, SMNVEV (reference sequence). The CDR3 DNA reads TGTGCCAGCAGTTCATACGGGGCGAGCTCCTACGAGCAGTACTTC. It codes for CASSSYGASSYEQYF.

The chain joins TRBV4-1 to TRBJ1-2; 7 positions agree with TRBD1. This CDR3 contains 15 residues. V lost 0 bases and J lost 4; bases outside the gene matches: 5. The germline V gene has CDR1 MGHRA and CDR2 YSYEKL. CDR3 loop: CASSQDSQGVYGYTF. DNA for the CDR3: TGCGCCAGCAGCCAAGATAGCCAGGGGGTCTATGGCTACACCTTC.

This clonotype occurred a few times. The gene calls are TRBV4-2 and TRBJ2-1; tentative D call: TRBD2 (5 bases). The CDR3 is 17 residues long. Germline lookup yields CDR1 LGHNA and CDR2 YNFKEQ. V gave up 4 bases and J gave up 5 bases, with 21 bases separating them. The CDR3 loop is CASSLSAASLVNNEQFF. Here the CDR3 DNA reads TGTGCCAGCAGCCTCTCCGCGGCTAGCTTGGTGAACAATGAGCAGTTCTTC.